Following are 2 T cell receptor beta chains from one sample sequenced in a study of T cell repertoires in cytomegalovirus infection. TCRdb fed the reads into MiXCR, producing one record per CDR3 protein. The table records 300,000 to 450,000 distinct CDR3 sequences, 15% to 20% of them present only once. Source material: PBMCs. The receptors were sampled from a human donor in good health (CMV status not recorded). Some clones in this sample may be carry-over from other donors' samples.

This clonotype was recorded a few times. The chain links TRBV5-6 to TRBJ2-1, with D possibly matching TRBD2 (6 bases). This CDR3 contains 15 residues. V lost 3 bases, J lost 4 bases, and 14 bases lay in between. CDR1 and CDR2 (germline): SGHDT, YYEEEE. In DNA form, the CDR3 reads TGTGCCAGCAGCTCACTAGCTTCATCGTACAATGAGCAGTTCTTC. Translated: CASSSLASSYNEQFF.

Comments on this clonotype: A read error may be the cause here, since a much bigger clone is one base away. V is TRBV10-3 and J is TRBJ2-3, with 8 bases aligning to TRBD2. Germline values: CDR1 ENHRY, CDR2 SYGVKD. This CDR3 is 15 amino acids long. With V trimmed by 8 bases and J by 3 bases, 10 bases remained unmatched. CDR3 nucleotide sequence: TGTGCCATCCACGAGCCAGCGGGGGAGACAGATACGCAGTATTTT. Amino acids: CAIHEPAGETDTQYF.